The 14 T cell receptor beta chains below were found in one sample sequenced in a study of metastatic and nonmetastatic thyroid tumors. Thyroid surgery had not been preceded by any treatment in any patient. TCRdb re-processed the PCR reads through MiXCR. The table has roughly 64,000 clones, 4% to 4.5% seen once. Sequencing was performed on blood. The origin of the receptors is a female donor with papillary thyroid cancer or a benign thyroid nodule (not recorded which). Some clones in this sample may be carry-over from other donors' samples.

This clone was recorded many times. The chain links TRBV15 to TRBJ2-7; either TRBD1 or TRBD2 may supply D (5 bases each). The germline V gene has CDR1 LNHNV and CDR2 YYDKDF (reference sequence). This CDR3 spans 18 amino acids. The V and J ends lost 0 bases and 5 bases respectively, with 23 bases between them. CDR3 residues: CATSRERLGVRRSHEQYF. CDR3 DNA sequence: TGTGCCACCAGCAGAGAGCGCCTGGGGGTTAGGAGGTCGCACGAGCAGTACTTC.

This clone was seen only a few times. This may stem from a read error, because a much larger clone lies one nucleotide away. In the same sample, other DNA sequences code for this CDR3. This chain connects TRBV18 to TRBJ2-5; possibly TRBD2 for D (5 bases). The CDR3 loop spans 13 amino acids. Germline loops: CDR1 KGHSH, CDR2 LQKENI. The CDR3 spells CASSPPGVRTQYF. CDR3 nucleotide sequence: TGTGCCAGCTCACCACCGGGAGTTCGGACCCAATACTTC.

This clone occurred a few times. This may stem from a read error, because a much larger clone lies one nucleotide away. The chain uses TRBV7-8 and TRBJ2-2, with D maybe TRBD2 (6 bases). Germline assignment: CDR1 SGHVS and CDR2 FQNEAQ. There are 15 residues in the CDR3. The CDR3 region has the DNA TGTGCCAGCAGCTTCCGGACTACCAACACCGGGGATCTGTTTTTT. Translation: CASSFRTTNTGDLFF.

This clone was detected only a few times. J is TRBJ1-3 and V is TRBV6-1; weak D call: TRBD1 (6 bases). V shed 1 base and J shed 10 bases, with 14 bases lying between them. Looked up from germline, CDR1 is MNHNS and CDR2 is SASEGT. This CDR3 has 14 residues. CDR3 nucleotide sequence: TGTGCCAGCAGTGAAGGGACAGTGGGAATGACCATATATTTT. Translated, it gives CASSEGTVGMTIYF.

The table lists this clone with many counts. This sequence joins TRBV28 and TRBJ2-7; the match to TRBD2 covers 10 bases. CDR3 length: 14 residues. The V and J ends lost 2 bases and 6 bases, in that order; junction bases with no gene match: 4. CDR1 and CDR2 from the germline V gene are MDHEN and SYDVKM. The CDR3 spells CASSLLAGVGEQYF. CDR3 sequence (DNA): TGTGCCAGCAGTTTACTAGCGGGAGTTGGCGAGCAGTACTTC.

This clone was counted many times. This rearrangement joins TRBV18 to TRBJ2-1, with no clear D. CDR3 length equals 9 residues. Germline values: CDR1 KGHSH, CDR2 LQKENI. V was cut by 6 bases and J by 8 bases, with 2 bases left in between. CDR3 residues: CASSHEQFF. For the CDR3, the DNA is TGTGCCAGCTCGCATGAGCAGTTCTTC. The whole variable domain, remainder taken from reference TRBV18 and TRBJ2-1, is NAGVMQNPRHLVRRRGQEARLRCSPMKGHSHVYWYRQLPEEGLKFMVYLQKENIIDESGMPKERFSAEFPKEGPSILRIQQVVRGDSAAYFCASSHEQFFGPGTRLTVL.

This clone was seen repeatedly, ten times or more. The chain uses TRBV6-1 and TRBJ2-7; 11 bases fit TRBD2. The trim removed 8 bases at V and 6 bases at J, leaving 15 bases unmatched. The germline V gene has CDR1 MNHNS and CDR2 SASEGT. There are 16 residues in the CDR3. CDR3 sequence (DNA): TGTGCCAGCGCATCCCTCACTAGCGGGAGTGGCGGCGAGCAGTACTTC. As protein: CASASLTSGSGGEQYF.

About this clone itself: A read error may produce the germline difference seen at one junction end. The CDR3 DNA is TGTGTCAGTAGTGGACTAGCGGGAGGGCCGTGGGGAGATACGCAGTATTTT. Its translation: CVSSGLAGGPWGDTQYF. The rearrangement uses TRBV19 and TRBJ2-3; TRBD2 matches at 15 bases. In germline, CDR1 is LNHDA, CDR2 SQIVND (reference sequence). This CDR3 region has 17 residues.

This clone has a handful of counts. This chain connects TRBV6-2 or TRBV6-3 to TRBJ2-7; possibly TRBD1 or TRBD2 for D (5 bases each). Trimming removed 5 bases from V and 5 bases from J, with 13 bases in between. Germline V gene sequence: CDR1 MNHEY, CDR2 SVGEGT. This CDR3 is 13 amino acids long. CDR3 in amino acids: CASSTPQGHEQYF. CDR3 DNA: TGTGCCAGCAGTACCCCCCAGGGACACGAGCAGTACTTC.

On this clone itself: The junction does not match germline at one end; this may be a read error. V is TRBV28 and J is TRBJ2-2; a weak D match, TRBD2 (5 bases). The CDR3 has 13 residues. Germline V gene sequence: CDR1 MDHEN, CDR2 SYDVKM. The CDR3 protein is CATGQVSTGVLFF. The DNA of the CDR3 is TGTGCCACCGGGCAGGTATCTACCGGGGTGCTGTTTTTT.

This clone was seen ten or more times. The V call is TRBV28, the J call TRBJ1-6; 9 bases fit TRBD1. The V and J ends lost 5 bases and 10 bases, in that order; junction bases with no gene match: 9. Per the germline V gene, CDR1 is MDHEN and CDR2 is SYDVKM. The CDR3 is 15 amino acids. In DNA, the CDR3 is TGTGCCAGCAGTCTCCTCACAGGGGGCGAATCACCCCTCCACTTT. Translating it yields CASSLLTGGESPLHF. The variable domain in full, completed from reference TRBV28 and TRBJ1-6, reads DVKVTQSSRYLVKRTGEKVFLECVQDMDHENMFWYRQDPGLGLRLIYFSYDVKMKEKGDIPEGYSVSREKKERFSLILESASTNQTSMYLCASSLLTGGESPLHFGNGTRLTVT.

Ten or more counts support this clone. Distinct nucleotide sequences in the sample also encode this CDR3. The rearrangement joins TRBV7-3 to TRBJ1-1; TRBD1 matches 9 bases. This CDR3 contains 15 residues. The V gene end was trimmed by 1 base and the J gene end by 1 base; junction bases not matched to a gene: 1. CDR1 is SGHTA, CDR2 FQGTGA, per germline. The CDR3 protein is CASSLMGQGNTEAFF. The CDR3 DNA sequence: TGTGCCAGCAGCTTAATGGGACAGGGGAACACTGAAGCTTTCTTT.

Of note for this clone: A much larger clone sits a single nucleotide away, making a read error possible. The same CDR3 also results from other DNA sequences found in this sample. The chain employs TRBV10-3 and TRBJ2-5; D call uncertain. Germline V gene sequence: CDR1 ENHRY, CDR2 SYGVKD. The CDR3 contains 12 residues. The V gene lost 2 bases and the J gene lost 5 bases, with 6 bases spanning the gap. The CDR3: CAISERSETQYF. The DNA of the CDR3 is TGTGCCATCAGTGAGCGATCCGAGACCCAGTACTTC.

This clone was observed many times. The CDR3 protein is CSASSGTSGYEQYF. In DNA form, the CDR3 reads TGCAGTGCTAGTTCCGGGACTAGCGGATACGAGCAGTACTTC. The rearrangement links TRBV20-1 to TRBJ2-7, with 11 bases that match TRBD2. This CDR3 comprises 14 residues. Germline lookup yields CDR1 DFQATT and CDR2 SNEGSKA (reference sequence). The V gene end was trimmed by 3 bases and the J gene end by 4 bases; junction bases not matched to a gene: 5.